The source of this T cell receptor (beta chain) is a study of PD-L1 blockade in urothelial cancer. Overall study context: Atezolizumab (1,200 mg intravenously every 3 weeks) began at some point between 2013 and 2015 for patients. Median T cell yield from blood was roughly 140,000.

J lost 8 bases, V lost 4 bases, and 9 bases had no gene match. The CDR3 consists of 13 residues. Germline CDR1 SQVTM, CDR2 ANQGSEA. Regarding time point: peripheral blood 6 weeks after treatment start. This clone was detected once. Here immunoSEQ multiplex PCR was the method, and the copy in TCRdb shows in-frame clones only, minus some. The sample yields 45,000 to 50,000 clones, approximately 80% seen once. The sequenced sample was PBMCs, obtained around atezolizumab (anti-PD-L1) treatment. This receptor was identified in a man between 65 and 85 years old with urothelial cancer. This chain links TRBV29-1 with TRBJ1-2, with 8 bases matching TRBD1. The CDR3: CSVAGGAIRGYTF. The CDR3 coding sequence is TGCAGCGTTGCAGGGGGCGCGATAAGGGGCTACACCTTC.